The 21 T cell receptor beta chains listed next were all sequenced from one sample in a study of identical twins (TCRdb year 2016). Receptor amplification or capture employed 5' RACE. The instrument given in TCRdb is Illumina HiSeq 2000. Through fastp at Q25 and MiXCR, TCRdb rebuilt clones from the public reads, retaining in-frame beta chains. When rows share a CDR3 protein, they turn into one entry using the most common DNA and genes. The sample profile shows 450,000 or so distinct CDR3 sequences; 11% to 15% of them were found once. Around 0.48% of the sample comes from the top ten. Another study also made use of these data, one on yellow fever vaccine responses in identical twins.

Sequencing was carried out using CD4+ T cells sorted from blood. The receptors shown here come from a young woman in good health.

This clonotype has only a few counts. The CDR3: CSARTLANEQFF. CDR3 sequence (DNA): TGCAGTGCTAGAACACTAGCAAATGAGCAGTTCTTC. This rearrangement joins TRBV20-1 to TRBJ2-1; D possibly corresponds to TRBD2 (6 bases). Germline CDR1 and CDR2: DFQATT and SNEGSKA (reference sequence). The CDR3 consists of 12 residues. Trimming took 2 bases from V and 7 from J, leaving 9 bases between them.

This clonotype was counted between two and nine times. This chain links TRBV4-1 with TRBJ2-2; D call uncertain. The CDR3 is made up of 13 amino acids. Trimming shortened V by 3 bases and J by 4 bases, and 6 bases separated the two germline ends. Looked up from germline, CDR1 is MGHRA and CDR2 is YSYEKL. CDR3 bases: TGCGCCAGCAGCCATAGCAGCACCGGGGAGCTGTTTTTT. This sequence encodes CASSHSSTGELFF.

The V gene is TRBV5-4, the J gene TRBJ2-1, with D perhaps matching TRBD2 (5 bases). V was pared by 0 bases and J by 5 bases, with 12 bases between. Germline CDR1 SGHNT, CDR2 YYREEE (reference sequence). The CDR3 contains 15 residues. CDR3 DNA sequence: TGTGCCAGCAGCTTGGCGAGGGCCTTACACAATGAGCAGTTCTTC. This gives the protein CASSLARALHNEQFF.

This clonotype showed up many times. This chain links TRBV7-9 with TRBJ1-1; TRBD1 agrees at 8 bases. The length of the CDR3 is 14 residues. The V and J ends lost 7 bases and 4 bases, in that order; junction bases with no gene match: 8. Germline V lookup: CDR1 SEHNR, CDR2 FQNEAQ (reference sequence). The CDR3 DNA reads as TGTGCCAGCACCCTTGACAGGGGTGTCACTGAAGCTTTCTTT. Its protein is CASTLDRGVTEAFF.

This clonotype occurred a few times. The junction differs from germline at one of its ends, possibly a read error. The chain carries TRBV12-3 or TRBV12-4 and TRBJ2-5; unclear D gene. This CDR3 comprises 12 residues. CDR3 residues: CASSLEQLNPHF. For the CDR3, the DNA is TGTGCCAGCAGTTTAGAACAGCTTAATCCCCACTTC.

This clonotype occurred a few times. The chain links TRBV10-3 to TRBJ2-7; D could derive from TRBD1 or TRBD2 (5 bases each). Between the trimmed V and J ends, which lost 6 bases and 7 bases, there was a span of 13 bases. CDR3 size: 12 residues. The germline V gene has CDR1 ENHRY and CDR2 SYGVKD. As DNA, the CDR3 is TGTGCCATCAGAGGGACCCAGGGAGAGCAGTACTTC. Residues: CAIRGTQGEQYF.

This clonotype was observed a few times. The rearrangement links TRBV29-1 to TRBJ2-3; 10 nucleotides line up with TRBD2. CDR1 is SQVTM, CDR2 ANQGSEA, per germline. J gave up 4 bases and V 3 bases, and 1 base lay outside the gene matches. This CDR3 contains 13 residues. The CDR3 DNA reads TGCAGCGTTGACAGCGGGGGGGCAGATACGCAGTATTTT. It is translated as CSVDSGGADTQYF.

This clonotype appeared a few times. The CDR3 coding sequence is TGTGCCAGCAGCTTCACAGGGTCCGACACAGATACGCAGTATTTT. Protein: CASSFTGSDTDTQYF. J is TRBJ2-3 and V is TRBV7-3; TRBD1 might be the D (6 bases). This CDR3 spans 15 amino acids. CDR1 SGHTA and CDR2 FQGTGA come from the germline V gene. The V end lost 3 bases, the J end lost 2 bases, and 12 bases lay between the germline ends.

The V gene is TRBV7-9, the J gene TRBJ1-4; D is unclear. Germline CDR1 is SEHNR and CDR2 is FQNEAQ (reference sequence). With 5 bases removed from V and 6 bases from J, the gap between germline ends came to 13 bases. The CDR3 contains 14 residues. CDR3 region: CASSKRGSDEKLFF. The CDR3 nucleotides are TGTGCCAGCAGCAAACGTGGTTCGGATGAAAAACTGTTTTTT.

There are a few counts of this clonotype. This chain connects TRBV28 to TRBJ2-3; D perhaps matches TRBD1 (5 bases). The V gene's germline CDR1 is MDHEN and CDR2 SYDVKM. V was cut by 7 bases and J by 0 bases, with 11 bases left in between. CDR3 length equals 14 residues. CDR3: CASKDISSTDTQYF. The CDR3 DNA reads TGTGCCAGCAAGGACATTTCGAGCACAGATACGCAGTATTTT. The full variable domain, rest sourced from reference TRBV28 and TRBJ2-3, is DVKVTQSSRYLVKRTGEKVFLECVQDMDHENMFWYRQDPGLGLRLIYFSYDVKMKEKGDIPEGYSVSREKKERFSLILESASTNQTSMYLCASKDISSTDTQYFGPGTRLTVL.

This clonotype has more than one count but fewer than ten. The V and J genes are TRBV5-8 and TRBJ2-5; D not certain. This CDR3 spans 17 amino acids. Trimming left V 3 bases short and J 2 bases short, with 20 bases between. In germline, CDR1 is SGHTS, CDR2 YDEGEE. CDR3 region: CASSSGRKLHPQETQYF. The CDR3 DNA reads as TGTGCCAGCAGCTCGGGCCGGAAACTGCACCCACAAGAGACCCAGTACTTC.

This chain links TRBV3-1 with TRBJ2-3; 13 bases agree with TRBD2. J lost 6 bases, V lost 6 bases, and 6 bases had no gene match. The CDR3 length is 15 residues. Germline V lookup: CDR1 LGHDT, CDR2 YNNKEL (reference sequence). Here the CDR3 reads CASRLTSGGADTQYF. The CDR3 DNA is TGTGCCAGCAGACTTACTAGCGGGGGGGCCGATACGCAGTATTTT.

This clonotype has a count of ten or more. The V gene is TRBV29-1, the J gene TRBJ2-3, with TRBD2 identical over 13 bases. This CDR3 contains 16 residues. J gave up 2 bases and V 6 bases, and 8 bases lay outside the gene matches. Germline CDR1 and CDR2: SQVTM and ANQGSEA. The CDR3 protein is CSVDGLAGDHTDTQYF. In nucleotides, the CDR3 is TGCAGCGTCGACGGACTAGCGGGGGATCACACAGATACGCAGTATTTT.

This clonotype was observed a few times. CDR3 sequence: CSLFGGVLEQYF. CDR3 nucleotide sequence: TGCAGCTTATTCGGAGGGGTCCTCGAGCAGTACTTC. The chain uses TRBV20-1 and TRBJ2-7, with D tentatively TRBD2 (6 bases). Germline CDR1 DFQATT, CDR2 SNEGSKA (reference sequence). CDR3 length equals 12 residues.

This clonotype was observed at least ten times. The V gene is TRBV29-1, the J gene TRBJ2-1, with 8 bases fitting TRBD1. The CDR3 has 14 residues. Germline loops: CDR1 SQVTM, CDR2 ANQGSEA. Trimming took 4 bases from V and 4 from J; bases not matched to a gene: 6. CDR3 nucleotide sequence: TGCAGCGTTGTTTGGACAGGGTCTTACAATGAGCAGTTCTTC. It yields the protein CSVVWTGSYNEQFF.

The V and J genes are TRBV27 and TRBJ2-7; D is ambiguous. The CDR3 contains 15 residues. V shed 5 bases and J shed 0 bases, with 14 bases lying between them. CDR1 and CDR2 from the germline V gene are MNHEY and SMNVEV (reference sequence). The CDR3, as DNA: TGTGCCAGCAGTCCGTTAGCCGTACCCTCCTACGAGCAGTACTTC. Its translation is CASSPLAVPSYEQYF.

This clonotype was counted a few times. V gene TRBV14 combines with J gene TRBJ2-3, with 7 nucleotides matching TRBD1. Germline CDR1 SGHDN, CDR2 FVKESK. The CDR3 has 13 amino acids. V shed 8 bases, J shed 6 bases, and the junction held 8 bases outside the gene matches. CDR3 amino acids: CASAEGALDTQYF. In nucleotides, the CDR3 is TGTGCCAGCGCTGAGGGGGCTTTGGATACGCAGTATTTT.

This clonotype came up a few times. V is TRBV7-8 and J is TRBJ1-4, with 10 positions matching TRBD1. Germline assignment: CDR1 SGHVS and CDR2 FQNEAQ. The ends lost 3 bases at V and 5 bases at J; junction bases unmatched: 3. This CDR3 is built from 15 residues. CDR3 bases: TGTGCCAGCAGCTTCGACAGGGGGCGAAATGAAAAACTGTTTTTT. Amino acids: CASSFDRGRNEKLFF.

The chain couples TRBV28 to TRBJ1-4, with TRBD1 identical over 8 bases. Germline CDR1 MDHEN, CDR2 SYDVKM. The ends lost 8 bases at V and 13 bases at J; junction bases unmatched: 12. This CDR3 comprises 13 residues. Written as DNA, the CDR3 is TGTGCCAGCGGGGACAGGACTATGAAAGGACTGTTTTTT. Its translation is CASGDRTMKGLFF.

The chain employs TRBV5-1 and TRBJ2-1; D tentatively fits TRBD1 or TRBD2 (6 bases each). The length of the CDR3 is 17 residues. With 4 bases removed from V and 2 bases from J, the gap between germline ends came to 19 bases. In germline, CDR1 is SGHRS, CDR2 YFSETQ. The CDR3 loop is CASSPYSGGPPYNEQFF. The CDR3 DNA follows: TGCGCCAGCAGCCCCTACTCCGGGGGCCCGCCCTACAATGAGCAGTTCTTC.

This clonotype was counted a few times. The chain employs TRBV20-1 and TRBJ2-5, with 12 bases identical to TRBD1. Losses at the gene ends were 1 base for V and 4 bases for J; bases not matched to a gene: 4. The germline gives CDR1 DFQATT, CDR2 SNEGSKA (reference sequence). This CDR3 is built from 15 residues. The DNA of the CDR3 is TGCAGTGCTAGAGGCCTGGGACAGGGGGCAGAGACCCAGTACTTC. It specifies CSARGLGQGAETQYF.